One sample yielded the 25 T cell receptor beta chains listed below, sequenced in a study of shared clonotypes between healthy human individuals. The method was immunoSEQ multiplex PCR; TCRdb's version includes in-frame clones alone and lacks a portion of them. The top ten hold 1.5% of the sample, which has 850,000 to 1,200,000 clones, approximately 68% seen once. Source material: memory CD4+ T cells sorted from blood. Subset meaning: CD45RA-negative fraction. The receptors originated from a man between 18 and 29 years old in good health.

In nucleotides, the CDR3 is TGTGCCAGCAGCTTAACGACGGACAGGGGGCAGGATGAGCAGTTCTTC. It codes for CASSLTTDRGQDEQFF. This rearrangement joins TRBV7-3 to TRBJ2-1, with TRBD1 identical over 11 bases. V was pared by 0 bases and J by 8 bases, with 6 bases of the junction left unmatched. The CDR3 totals 16 residues. Germline V gene lookup returns CDR1 SGHTA and CDR2 FQGTGA.

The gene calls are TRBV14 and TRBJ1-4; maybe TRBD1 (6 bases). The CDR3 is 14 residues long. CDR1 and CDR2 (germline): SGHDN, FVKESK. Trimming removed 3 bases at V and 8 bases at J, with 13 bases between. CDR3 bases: TGTGCCAGCAGCCAGTTGACAGGTGGCGAAAAACTGTTTTTT. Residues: CASSQLTGGEKLFF.

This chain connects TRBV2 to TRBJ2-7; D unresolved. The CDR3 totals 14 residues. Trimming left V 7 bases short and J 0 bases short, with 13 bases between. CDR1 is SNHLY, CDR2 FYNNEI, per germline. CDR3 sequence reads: CASKLTLSSYEQYF. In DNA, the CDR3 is TGTGCCAGCAAACTAACCCTGAGCTCCTACGAGCAGTACTTC.

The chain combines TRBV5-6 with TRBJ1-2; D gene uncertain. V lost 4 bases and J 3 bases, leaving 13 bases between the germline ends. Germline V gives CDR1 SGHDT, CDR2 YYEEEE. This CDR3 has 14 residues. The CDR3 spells CASSPEGTYYGYTF. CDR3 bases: TGTGCCAGCAGCCCGGAAGGAACCTACTATGGCTACACCTTC.

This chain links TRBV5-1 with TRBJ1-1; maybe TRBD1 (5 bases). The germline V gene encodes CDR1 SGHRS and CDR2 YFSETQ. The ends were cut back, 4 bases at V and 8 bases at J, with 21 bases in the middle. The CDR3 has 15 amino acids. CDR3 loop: CASSASGGDGKEAFF. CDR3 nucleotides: TGCGCCAGCAGCGCCTCAGGAGGGGACGGAAAAGAAGCTTTCTTT.

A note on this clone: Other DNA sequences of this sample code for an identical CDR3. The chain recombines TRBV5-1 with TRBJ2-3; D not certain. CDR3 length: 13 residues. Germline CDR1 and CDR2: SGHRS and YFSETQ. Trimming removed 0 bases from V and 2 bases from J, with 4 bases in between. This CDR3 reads CASSLAFTDTQYF. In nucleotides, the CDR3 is TGCGCCAGCAGCTTGGCCTTCACAGATACGCAGTATTTT.

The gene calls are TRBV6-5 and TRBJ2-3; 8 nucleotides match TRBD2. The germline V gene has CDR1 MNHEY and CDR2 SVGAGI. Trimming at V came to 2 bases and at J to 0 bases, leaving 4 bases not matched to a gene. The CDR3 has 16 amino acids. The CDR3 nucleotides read TGTGCCAGCAGTTACGGGACGGGGGGGAGCACAGATACGCAGTATTTT. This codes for CASSYGTGGSTDTQYF.

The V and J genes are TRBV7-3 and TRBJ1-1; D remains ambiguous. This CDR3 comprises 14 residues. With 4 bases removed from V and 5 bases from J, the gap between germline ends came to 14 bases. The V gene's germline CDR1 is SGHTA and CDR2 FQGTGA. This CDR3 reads CASSSLGGETEAFF. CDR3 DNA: TGTGCCAGCAGCTCCCTCGGTGGGGAAACTGAAGCTTTCTTT.

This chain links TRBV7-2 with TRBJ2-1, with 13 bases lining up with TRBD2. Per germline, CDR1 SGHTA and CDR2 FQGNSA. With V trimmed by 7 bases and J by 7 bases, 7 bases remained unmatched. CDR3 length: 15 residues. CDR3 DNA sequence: TGTGCCAGCAACCCGGGACTAGCGGGACGGAATGAGCAGTTCTTC. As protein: CASNPGLAGRNEQFF.

The DNA for the CDR3 is TGTGCCAGCAGTCGGACAGGGTCTAACTATGGCTACACCTTC. This codes for CASSRTGSNYGYTF. The rearrangement uses TRBV6-1 and TRBJ1-2; 8 positions match TRBD1. Germline V lookup: CDR1 MNHNS, CDR2 SASEGT. With 5 bases clipped from V and 0 bases from J, the junction kept 2 bases outside the gene matches. CDR3 length equals 14 residues.

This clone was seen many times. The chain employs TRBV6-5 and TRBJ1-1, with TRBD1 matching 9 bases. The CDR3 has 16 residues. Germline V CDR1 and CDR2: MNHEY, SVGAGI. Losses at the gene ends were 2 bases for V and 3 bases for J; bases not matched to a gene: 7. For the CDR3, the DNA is TGTGCCAGCAGTTACCGGACAGGGGTTGGGGACACTGAAGCTTTCTTT. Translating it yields CASSYRTGVGDTEAFF.

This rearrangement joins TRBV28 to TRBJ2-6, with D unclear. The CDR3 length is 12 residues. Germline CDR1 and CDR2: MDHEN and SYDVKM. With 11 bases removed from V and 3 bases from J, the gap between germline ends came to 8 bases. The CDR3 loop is CASKGGANVLTF. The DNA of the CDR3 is TGTGCCTCAAAGGGTGGGGCCAACGTCCTGACTTTC.

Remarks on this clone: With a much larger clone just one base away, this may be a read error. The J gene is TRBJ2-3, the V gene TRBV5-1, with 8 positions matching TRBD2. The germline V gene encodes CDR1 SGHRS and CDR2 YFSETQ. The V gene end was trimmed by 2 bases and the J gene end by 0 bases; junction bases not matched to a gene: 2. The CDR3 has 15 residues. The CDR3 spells CASSFSGTSTDTQYF. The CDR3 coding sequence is TGCGCCAGCAGCTTTAGCGGGACTAGCACAGATACGCAGTATTTT.

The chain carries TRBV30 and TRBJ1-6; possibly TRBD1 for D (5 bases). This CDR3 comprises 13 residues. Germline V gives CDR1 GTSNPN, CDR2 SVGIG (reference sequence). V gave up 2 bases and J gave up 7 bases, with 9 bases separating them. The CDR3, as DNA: TGTGCCTGGAGTCGGGGGGTGAATTCACCCCTCCACTTT. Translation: CAWSRGVNSPLHF.

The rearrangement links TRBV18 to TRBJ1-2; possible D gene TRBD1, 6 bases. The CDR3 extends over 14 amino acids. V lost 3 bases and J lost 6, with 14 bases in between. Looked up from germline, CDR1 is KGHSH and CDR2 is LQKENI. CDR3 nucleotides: TGTGCCAGCTCACCCTACAGGGAGGCTCATGGCTACACCTTC. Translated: CASSPYREAHGYTF.

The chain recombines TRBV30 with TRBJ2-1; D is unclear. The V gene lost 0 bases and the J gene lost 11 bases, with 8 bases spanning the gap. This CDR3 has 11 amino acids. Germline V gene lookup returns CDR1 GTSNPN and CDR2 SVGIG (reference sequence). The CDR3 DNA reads TGTGCCTGGAGTGTCGAGCAACAGCAGTTCTTC. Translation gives CAWSVEQQQFF.

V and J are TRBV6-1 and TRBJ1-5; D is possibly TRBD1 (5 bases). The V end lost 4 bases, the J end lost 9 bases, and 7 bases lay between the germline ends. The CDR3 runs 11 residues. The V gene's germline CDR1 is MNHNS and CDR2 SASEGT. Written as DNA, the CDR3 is TGTGCCAGCAGTGGAGACAGGCCCCAGCATTTT. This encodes CASSGDRPQHF.

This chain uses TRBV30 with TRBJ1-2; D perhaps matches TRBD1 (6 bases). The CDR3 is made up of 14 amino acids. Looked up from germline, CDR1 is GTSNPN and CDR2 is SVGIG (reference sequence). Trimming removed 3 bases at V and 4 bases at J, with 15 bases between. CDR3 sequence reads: CAWREGGRSYGYTF. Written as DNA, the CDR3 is TGTGCCTGGAGGGAGGGGGGGAGGAGCTATGGCTACACCTTC.

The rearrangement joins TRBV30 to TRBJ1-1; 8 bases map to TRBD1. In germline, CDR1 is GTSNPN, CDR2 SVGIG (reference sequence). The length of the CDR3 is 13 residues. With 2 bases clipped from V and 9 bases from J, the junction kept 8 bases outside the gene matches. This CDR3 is CAWSSAGGLKAFF. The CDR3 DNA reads TGTGCCTGGAGTTCGGCAGGGGGCTTAAAAGCTTTCTTT.

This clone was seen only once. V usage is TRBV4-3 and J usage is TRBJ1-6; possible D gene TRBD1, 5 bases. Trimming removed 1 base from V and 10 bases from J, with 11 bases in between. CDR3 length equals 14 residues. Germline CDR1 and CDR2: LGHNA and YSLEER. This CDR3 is CASSQGPGGSPLHF. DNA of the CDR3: TGCGCCAGCAGCCAAGGCCCCGGGGGGTCACCCCTCCACTTT.

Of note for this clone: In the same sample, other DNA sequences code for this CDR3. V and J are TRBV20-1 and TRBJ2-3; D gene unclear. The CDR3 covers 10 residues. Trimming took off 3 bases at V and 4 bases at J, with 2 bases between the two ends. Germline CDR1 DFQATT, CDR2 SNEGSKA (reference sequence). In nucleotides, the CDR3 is TGCAGTGCTAGTTCAGATACGCAGTATTTT. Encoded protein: CSASSDTQYF.

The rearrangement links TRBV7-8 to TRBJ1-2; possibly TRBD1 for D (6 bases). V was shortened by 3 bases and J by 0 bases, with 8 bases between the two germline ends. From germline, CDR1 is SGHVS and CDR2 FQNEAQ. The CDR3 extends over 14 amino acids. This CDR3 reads CASSLDSANYGYTF. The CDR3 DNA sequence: TGTGCCAGCAGCTTGGACAGCGCTAACTATGGCTACACCTTC.

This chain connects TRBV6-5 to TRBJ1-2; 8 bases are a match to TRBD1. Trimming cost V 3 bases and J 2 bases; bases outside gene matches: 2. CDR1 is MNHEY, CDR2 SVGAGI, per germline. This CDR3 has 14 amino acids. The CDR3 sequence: CASSYYRGNYGYTF. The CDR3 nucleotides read TGTGCCAGCAGTTATTACAGGGGGAACTATGGCTACACCTTC.

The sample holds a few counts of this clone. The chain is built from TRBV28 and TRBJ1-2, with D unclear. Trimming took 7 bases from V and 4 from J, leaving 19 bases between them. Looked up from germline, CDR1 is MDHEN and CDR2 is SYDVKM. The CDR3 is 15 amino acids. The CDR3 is CASTNTVRLFYGYTF. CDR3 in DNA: TGTGCCAGCACCAACACAGTTAGACTTTTCTATGGCTACACCTTC.

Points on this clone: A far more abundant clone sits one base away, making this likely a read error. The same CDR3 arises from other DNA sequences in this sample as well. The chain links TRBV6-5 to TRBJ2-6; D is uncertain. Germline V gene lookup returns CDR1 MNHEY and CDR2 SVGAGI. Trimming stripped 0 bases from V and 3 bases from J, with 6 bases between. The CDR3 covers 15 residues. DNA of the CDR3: TGTGCCAGCAGTTACTCGATAAGTGGGGCCAACGTCCTGACTTTC. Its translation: CASSYSISGANVLTF.